This T cell receptor (beta chain) was found in a study of blood T cell repertoires in COVID-19. The CDR3 sequence is 14 residues long. Germline assignment: CDR1 LNHDA and CDR2 SQIVND (reference sequence). Trimming removed 6 bases from V and 8 bases from J; junction bases left unmatched: 9. TCRdb's table, derived via immunoSEQ multiplex PCR, lists solely in-frame clones and lacks some. The sample records just over 150,000 clones, around 84% being singletons. Source material: peripheral blood. The sequence derives from a woman aged 45-65 years with acute or convalescent COVID-19. This chain joins TRBV19 and TRBJ1-2, with 10 bases matching TRBD1. The CDR3 protein is CASRRTGGTWGYTF. The CDR3 DNA follows: TGTGCCAGTAGGAGGACAGGGGGAACTTGGGGCTACACCTTC.